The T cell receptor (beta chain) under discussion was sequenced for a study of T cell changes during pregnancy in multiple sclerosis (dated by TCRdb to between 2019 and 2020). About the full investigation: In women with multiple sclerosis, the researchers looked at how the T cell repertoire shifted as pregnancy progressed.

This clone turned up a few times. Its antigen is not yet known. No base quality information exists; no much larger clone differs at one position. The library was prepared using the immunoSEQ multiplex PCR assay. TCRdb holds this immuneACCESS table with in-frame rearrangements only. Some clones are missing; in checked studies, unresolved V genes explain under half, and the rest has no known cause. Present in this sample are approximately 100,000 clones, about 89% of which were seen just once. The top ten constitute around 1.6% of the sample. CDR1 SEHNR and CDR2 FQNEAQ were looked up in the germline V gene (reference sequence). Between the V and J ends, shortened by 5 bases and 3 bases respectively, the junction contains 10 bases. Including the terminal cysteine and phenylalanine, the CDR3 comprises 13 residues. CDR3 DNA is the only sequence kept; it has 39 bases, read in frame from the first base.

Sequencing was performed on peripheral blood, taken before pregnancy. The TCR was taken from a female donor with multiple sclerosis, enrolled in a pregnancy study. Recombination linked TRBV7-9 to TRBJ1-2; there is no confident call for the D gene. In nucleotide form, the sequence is TGTGCCAGCAGCCCCGGTACTTACTATGGCTACACCTTC. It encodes CASSPGTYYGYTF.